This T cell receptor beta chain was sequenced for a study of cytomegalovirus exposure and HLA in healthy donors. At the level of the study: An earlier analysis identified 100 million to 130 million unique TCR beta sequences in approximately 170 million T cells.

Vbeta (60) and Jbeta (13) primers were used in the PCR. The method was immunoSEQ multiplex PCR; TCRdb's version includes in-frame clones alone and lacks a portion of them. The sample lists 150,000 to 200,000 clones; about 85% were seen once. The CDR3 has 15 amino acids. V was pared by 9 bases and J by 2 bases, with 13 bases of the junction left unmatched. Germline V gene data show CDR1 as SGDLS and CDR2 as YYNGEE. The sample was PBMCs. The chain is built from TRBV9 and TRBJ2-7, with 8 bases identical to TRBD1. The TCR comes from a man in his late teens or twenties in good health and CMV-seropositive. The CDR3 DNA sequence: TGTGCCACCCCCCCCGGACAGGGCAACACCTACGAGCAGTACTTC. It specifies CATPPGQGNTYEQYF.